The 4 T cell receptor beta chains presented below share a single source sample, sequenced in a study of cytotoxic CD8 clonotypes in ibrutinib-treated CLL. Sequenced by immunoSEQ multiplex PCR; TCRdb stores in-frame clones only, minus some. Of approximately 130,000 clones listed, approximately 80% are singletons. The input for sequencing was PBMCs, taken after 24 months of ibrutinib treatment. The origin of the receptors is a human donor with chronic lymphocytic leukemia.

The chain couples TRBV5-4 to TRBJ1-2; D is undetermined. In germline, CDR1 is SGHNT, CDR2 YYREEE (reference sequence). The CDR3 has 14 amino acids. Trimming pared 0 bases from V and 13 bases from J, leaving 19 bases between. CDR3 sequence: CASSLEPYKVSPTF. CDR3 in DNA: TGTGCCAGCAGCTTGGAGCCCTATAAGGTAAGTCCCACCTTC.

The chain has TRBV7-9 and TRBJ1-5, with D perhaps TRBD1 (6 bases). The CDR3 spans 15 residues. V lost 1 base, J lost 2 bases, and 9 bases lay in between. In germline, CDR1 is SEHNR, CDR2 FQNEAQ (reference sequence). The CDR3 loop reads CASSLEQGRNQPQHF. The CDR3 DNA is TGTGCCAGCAGCTTAGAACAGGGCCGCAATCAGCCCCAGCATTTT.

This sequence joins TRBV4-3 and TRBJ2-7; D is ambiguous. Per germline, CDR1 LGHNA and CDR2 YSLEER. V lost 0 bases, J lost 0 bases, and 6 bases lay in between. The CDR3 extends over 14 amino acids. For the CDR3, the DNA is TGCGCCAGCAGCCAAGATGCGGACTCCTACGAGCAGTACTTC. It translates to CASSQDADSYEQYF.

The genes are TRBV13 and TRBJ2-5; D is tentatively TRBD1 or TRBD2 (6 bases each). The germline CDR1 and CDR2 sequences are PRHDT and FYEKMQ (reference sequence). The CDR3 is 15 residues long. Trimming took 5 bases from V and 2 from J, leaving 15 bases between them. The CDR3 is CASSPPRRGQETQYF. CDR3 sequence (DNA): TGTGCCAGCAGCCCTCCGAGGAGGGGGCAAGAGACCCAGTACTTC.